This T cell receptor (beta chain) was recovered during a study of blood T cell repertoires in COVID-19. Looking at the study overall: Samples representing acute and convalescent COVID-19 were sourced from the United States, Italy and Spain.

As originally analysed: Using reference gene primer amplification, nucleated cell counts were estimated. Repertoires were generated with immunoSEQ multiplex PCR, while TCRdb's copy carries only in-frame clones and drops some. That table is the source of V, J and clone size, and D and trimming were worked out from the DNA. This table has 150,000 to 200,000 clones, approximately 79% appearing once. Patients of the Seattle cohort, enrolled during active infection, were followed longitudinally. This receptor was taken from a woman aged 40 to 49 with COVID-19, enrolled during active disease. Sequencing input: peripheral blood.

The CDR3 nucleotides are TGTGCCAGCAGCTTAGGTTCAGGGGCTGGAAACACCATATATTTT. The encoded protein is CASSLGSGAGNTIYF. V gene TRBV7-9 combines with J gene TRBJ1-3, with D maybe TRBD1 (6 bases). Germline loops: CDR1 SEHNR, CDR2 FQNEAQ (reference sequence). V was clipped by 1 base and J by 2 bases, with 9 bases between them. There are 15 residues in the CDR3. The entire variable domain, with the rest obtained from reference TRBV7-9 and TRBJ1-3, is as follows: DTGVSQNPRHKITKRGQNVTFRCDPISEHNRLYWYRQTLGQGPEFLTYFQNEAQLEKSRLLSDRFSAERPKGSFSTLEIQRTEQGDSAMYLCASSLGSGAGNTIYFGEGSWLTVV.